Listed below are T cell receptor beta chains from one sample, sequenced in a study of blood T cells in healthy people across ages. In TCRdb, the 5' RACE reads were re-called with MiXCR into one record per CDR3 protein. This table holds over 1.5 million distinct CDR3 sequences, roughly 50% found once. Sequencing input: blood. The receptors shown here come from a woman in her forties in good health. CDR3s include the opening cysteine and the closing phenylalanine or tryptophan. Each record gives: clone size, D gene, V gene, J gene, CDR3 protein, CDR3 DNA. A D gene is named only where the DNA matches it firmly. Size is stated for part of the rows, as once, few or many counts, or as a class when the clone is expanded.

>.|.|TRBV6-6|TRBJ2-3
CDSSWVPGESSTDTQYF
TGTGACAGCAGTTGGGTCCCTGGCGAATCTAGCACAGATACGCAGTATTTT
>few|TRBD2|TRBV2|TRBJ2-5
CATQGLVQETQYF
TGTGCCACCCAGGGACTAGTGCAAGAGACCCAGTACTTC
>many|.|TRBV29-1|TRBJ2-3
CSVEEGADTQYF
TGCAGCGTTGAAGAGGGGGCAGATACGCAGTATTTT
>.|.|TRBV6-5|TRBJ2-5
CASSPRGFLETQYF
TGTGCCAGTAGCCCGAGGGGTTTTCTGGAGACCCAGTACTTC
>.|TRBD2|TRBV20-1|TRBJ2-1
CSASIGGAHNEQFF
TGCAGTGCTAGCATCGGGGGGGCCCACAATGAGCAGTTCTTC
>.|TRBD1|TRBV6-2/TRBV6-3|TRBJ2-7
CASSYDSGQGISYEQYF
TGTGCCAGCAGTTACGATTCCGGACAGGGTATCTCCTACGAGCAGTACTTC
>.|.|TRBV5-1|TRBJ2-1
CASSRTQVSPYNEQFF
TGCGCCAGCAGCCGAACTCAGGTATCTCCCTACAATGAGCAGTTCTTC
>.|.|TRBV4-2|TRBJ1-2
CAITREWKGPNYGYTF
TGTGCCATCACCCGGGAGTGGAAGGGGCCGAACTATGGCTACACCTTC
>.|TRBD2|TRBV12-3/TRBV12-4|TRBJ2-1
CASSLQLAGTYNEQFF
TGTGCCAGCAGCCTGCAACTAGCGGGGACATACAATGAGCAGTTCTTC
>.|.|TRBV29-1|TRBJ1-4
CSVAPGSEKLFF
TGCAGCGTTGCACCTGGGAGTGAAAAACTGTTTTTT
>.|.|TRBV27|TRBJ1-1
CASSYYGDTEAFF
TGTGCCAGCAGTTATTACGGAGACACTGAAGCTTTCTTT
>few|.|TRBV29-1|TRBJ1-2
CSVVSGYTF
TGCAGCGTTGTTAGTGGCTACACCTTC
>few|TRBD2|TRBV4-1|TRBJ2-3
CASSQSSTSGGDTQYF
TGCGCCAGCAGCCAATCCTCGACTAGCGGGGGGGATACGCAGTATTTT
>.|.|TRBV20-1|TRBJ2-3
CSPHRPSTDTQYF
TGCAGTCCCCACAGACCAAGCACAGATACGCAGTATTTT
>.|.|TRBV7-9|TRBJ2-5
CATKRVSEETQYF
TGTGCCACCAAGCGGGTTTCGGAAGAGACCCAGTACTTC
>.|.|TRBV6-4|TRBJ2-1
CASRGREAAGSGEQFF
TGTGCCAGCAGGGGCCGTGAGGCGGCCGGTAGCGGTGAGCAGTTCTTC
>.|.|TRBV7-2|TRBJ1-4
CASSTRPLANEKLFF
TGTGCCAGCAGCACCCGACCTTTGGCTAATGAAAAACTGTTTTTT
>.|TRBD2|TRBV6-2/TRBV6-3|TRBJ2-5
CASSASGGRRETQYF
TGTGCCAGCAGCGCATCGGGGGGGCGGCGAGAGACCCAGTACTTC
>few|.|TRBV12-3/TRBV12-4|TRBJ2-7
CASSFLGAEQYF
TGTGCCAGCAGTTTCCTCGGAGCCGAGCAGTACTTC
>.|.|TRBV6-2/TRBV6-3|TRBJ2-7
CASGARQGNDEQYF
TGTGCCAGCGGCGCCCGGCAGGGGAATGACGAGCAGTACTTC
>.|TRBD1|TRBV28|TRBJ1-2
CASSSYRGTNYGYTF
TGTGCCAGCAGTTCATACAGGGGTACTAACTATGGCTACACCTTC
>few|.|TRBV29-1|TRBJ2-3
CSVGRTTSTDTQYF
TGCAGCGTTGGAAGGACGACTAGCACAGATACGCAGTATTTT
>many|.|TRBV7-2|TRBJ2-1
CASSLAVNEQFF
TGTGCCAGCAGCTTAGCGGTCAATGAGCAGTTCTTC
>few|TRBD2|TRBV5-1|TRBJ2-3
CASSLQGLAAPDTQYF
TGCGCCAGCAGCTTGCAGGGACTAGCGGCCCCAGACACGCAGTATTTT
>few|TRBD1|TRBV29-1|TRBJ2-7
CSAGGFYEQYF
TGCAGCGCAGGGGGTTTCTACGAGCAGTACTTC
>few|.|TRBV29-1|TRBJ2-3
CSVDVGGRTDTQYF
TGCAGCGTTGACGTCGGGGGGCGCACAGATACGCAGTATTTT
>few|TRBD1|TRBV5-1|TRBJ2-7
CATALGQGPGEQYF
TGCGCCACCGCGCTAGGACAGGGACCAGGAGAGCAGTACTTC
>.|.|TRBV7-3|TRBJ1-2
CASSPTPGATYGYTF
TGTGCCAGCAGCCCCACGCCAGGGGCTACCTATGGCTACACCTTC
>few|.|TRBV28|TRBJ1-2
CASSLNGVGGYTF
TGTGCCAGCAGCCTTAACGGGGTTGGTGGCTACACCTTC
>few|.|TRBV10-3|TRBJ2-4
CAISERGPGTLAKNIQYF
TGTGCCATCAGTGAGAGGGGCCCAGGGACACTAGCCAAAAACATTCAGTACTTC
>.|TRBD2|TRBV13|TRBJ2-1
CASSEIIAGVYNEQFF
TGTGCCAGCAGCGAAATAATAGCGGGGGTGTACAATGAGCAGTTCTTC
>.|.|TRBV24-1|TRBJ1-3
CATSGGGLSGNTIYF
TGTGCCACCAGTGGGGGCGGCCTCTCTGGAAACACCATATATTTT
>.|.|TRBV7-2|TRBJ1-6
CASSQTAGLRNSPLHF
TGTGCCAGCAGCCAAACGGCAGGGTTGCGTAATTCACCCCTCCACTTT
>many|TRBD2|TRBV7-2|TRBJ2-7
CASSSGGREYF
TGTGCCAGCAGTAGCGGGGGGAGGGAGTACTTC
>.|.|TRBV20-1|TRBJ1-1
CSARDRTANTEAFF
TGCAGTGCGAGAGATCGGACTGCAAACACTGAAGCTTTCTTT
>few|.|TRBV5-1|TRBJ1-6
CASSLVSGAGDSPLHF
TGCGCCAGCAGCTTGGTATCGGGGGCAGGGGATTCACCCCTCCACTTT
>.|.|TRBV18|TRBJ1-4
CASSPTFTRADEKLFF
TGTGCCAGCTCACCAACTTTCACCAGGGCTGATGAAAAACTGTTTTTT
>.|TRBD2|TRBV25-1|TRBJ2-7
CATQRGPSYEQYF
TGTGCCACCCAGCGGGGGCCTTCCTACGAGCAGTACTTC
>many|TRBD2|TRBV7-2|TRBJ2-5
CASSLQRGETQYF
TGTGCCAGCAGTTTACAGCGGGGGGAGACCCAGTACTTC
>.|.|TRBV20-1|TRBJ2-7
CSARGRVYNEQYF
TGCAGTGCTAGAGGCCGGGTCTACAATGAGCAGTACTTC
>.|TRBD2|TRBV5-1|TRBJ2-3
CASSPDAGGTDTQYF
TGCGCCAGCAGCCCCGATGCGGGGGGCACAGATACGCAGTATTTT
>.|.|TRBV12-3/TRBV12-4|TRBJ2-5
CASSSRTQAETQYF
TGTGCCAGCAGTTCGAGGACTCAGGCAGAGACCCAGTACTTC
>.|.|TRBV12-3/TRBV12-4|TRBJ2-2
CASSSESPGVRTGELFF
TGTGCCAGCAGTTCAGAAAGCCCAGGGGTTCGAACCGGGGAGCTGTTTTTT
>.|.|TRBV6-1|TRBJ2-5
CASLADVGTQYF
TGTGCCAGCCTGGCTGACGTGGGGACCCAGTACTTC
>.|TRBD1|TRBV6-6|TRBJ2-3
CASSYGGQGRTGTQYF
TGTGCCAGCAGTTACGGTGGACAGGGTAGGACAGGGACGCAGTATTTT
>.|.|TRBV4-1|TRBJ1-6
CASSQDNGGNSPLHF
TGCGCCAGCAGCCAAGATAACGGGGGAAATTCACCCCTCCACTTT
>few|.|TRBV21-1|TRBJ2-3
CASSADPGLAGDTQYF
TGTGCCAGCAGCGCAGACCCGGGACTAGCGGGAGATACGCAGTATTTT